The clone carrying this T cell receptor (beta chain) was seen repeatedly, ten times or more. Its cognate antigen is unknown. Germline CDR1 and CDR2: SGHKS and YYEKEE (reference sequence). This CDR3 region has 16 residues. V dropped 4 bases and J dropped 2; count of bases not matched to a gene: 8. Amplified TCR beta CDR3 regions came from RNA transcripts. Researchers ran a first-round RT-PCR on the TCR CDR3 using the HTBI primer set. TCRdb itself ran the multiplex PCR reads through MiXCR, one entry per CDR3 protein. The sample contains roughly 100,000 distinct CDR3 sequences, less than 55% of which appear only once. The record originates from a study of T cells in Graves' hyperthyroidism and ophthalmopathy. Patients were aged 18 to 65, had disease duration under 2 months, and had newly diagnosed hyperthyroidism. Source material for PBMCs was over 8 ml fresh peripheral blood. Study-wide points: Model predictions of ophthalmopathy came a median 6.5 months before onset.

This TCR derives from a middle-aged man with Graves' hyperthyroidism. This chain uses TRBV5-5 with TRBJ1-4, with 7 bases that match TRBD1. Sequenced: blood. The CDR3 sequence: CASSPQGGRTNEKLFF. The CDR3 region has the DNA TGTGCCAGCAGCCCCCAAGGGGGCAGGACTAATGAAAAACTGTTTTTT.